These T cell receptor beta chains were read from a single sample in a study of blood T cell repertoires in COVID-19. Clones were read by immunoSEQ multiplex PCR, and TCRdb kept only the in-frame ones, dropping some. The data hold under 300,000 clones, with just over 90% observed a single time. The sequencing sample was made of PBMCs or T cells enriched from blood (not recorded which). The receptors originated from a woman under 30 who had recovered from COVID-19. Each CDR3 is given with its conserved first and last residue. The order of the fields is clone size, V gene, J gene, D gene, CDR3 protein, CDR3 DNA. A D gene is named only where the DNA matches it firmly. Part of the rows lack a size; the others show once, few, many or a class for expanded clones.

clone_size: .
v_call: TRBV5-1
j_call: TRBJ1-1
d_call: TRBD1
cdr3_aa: CASSSQADRGTEAFF
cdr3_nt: TGCGCCAGCAGCTCGCAAGCGGACAGGGGGACTGAAGCTTTCTTT

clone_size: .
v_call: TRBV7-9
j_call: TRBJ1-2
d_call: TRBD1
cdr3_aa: CASSSPPGQSTRYGYTF
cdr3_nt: TGTGCCAGCAGCTCCCCTCCGGGACAGAGTACTCGCTATGGCTACACCTTC

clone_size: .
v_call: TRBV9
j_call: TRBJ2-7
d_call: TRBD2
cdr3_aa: CASSVSSGGGSYEQYF
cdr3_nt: TGTGCCAGCAGCGTCAGCTCGGGGGGAGGGTCCTACGAGCAGTACTTC

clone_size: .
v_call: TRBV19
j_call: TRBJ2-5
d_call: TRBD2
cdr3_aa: CASSIASGGATFRETQYF
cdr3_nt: TGTGCCAGTAGTATTGCTAGCGGGGGGGCCACTTTCCGGGAGACCCAGTACTTC

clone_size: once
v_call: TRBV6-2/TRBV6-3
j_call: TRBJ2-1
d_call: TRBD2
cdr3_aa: CASSNRAGGGDEQFF
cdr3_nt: TGTGCCAGCAGTAATAGAGCGGGGGGCGGGGATGAGCAGTTCTTC

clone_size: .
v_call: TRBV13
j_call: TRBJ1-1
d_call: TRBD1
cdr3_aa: CASSVDRVNTEAFF
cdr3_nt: TGTGCCAGCAGCGTCGACAGGGTCAACACTGAAGCTTTCTTT

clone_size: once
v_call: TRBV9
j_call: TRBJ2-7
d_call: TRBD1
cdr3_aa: CASSVGPRDRGIEQYF
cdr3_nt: TGTGCCAGCAGCGTAGGCCCTCGGGACAGGGGAATCGAGCAGTACTTC

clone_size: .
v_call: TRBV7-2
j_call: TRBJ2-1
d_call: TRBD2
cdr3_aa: CASSLALYSGLSYNEQFF
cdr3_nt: TGTGCCAGCAGCTTAGCGCTGTATTCGGGACTATCCTACAATGAGCAGTTCTTC

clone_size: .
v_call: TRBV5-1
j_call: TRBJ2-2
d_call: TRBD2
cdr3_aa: CASSLQPSGSAGELFF
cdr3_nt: TGCGCCAGCAGCCTCCAACCTAGCGGGAGCGCCGGGGAGCTGTTTTTT

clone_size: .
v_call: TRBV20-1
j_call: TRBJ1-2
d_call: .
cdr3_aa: CSASQQGRTARHGYTF
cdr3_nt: TGCAGTGCTAGTCAACAGGGAAGGACAGCGAGACATGGCTACACCTTC

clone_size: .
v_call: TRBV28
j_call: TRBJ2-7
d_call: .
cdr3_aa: CASSLVYRENEQYF
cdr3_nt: TGTGCCAGCAGTTTAGTCTACAGGGAGAACGAGCAGTACTTC